Listed here are 5 T cell receptor beta chains from one sample, sequenced in a study of OX40 agonist ivuxolimab in advanced cancers. Using immunoSEQ multiplex PCR, the repertoire was profiled, and TCRdb retains in-frame clones only, with some absent. Seen here are roughly 80,000 clones, approximately 90% observed once, and the top ten hold 0.69%. Here the sequenced sample was CD4+ or CD8+ T cells sorted from blood, taken in a trial of the OX40 agonist ivuxolimab. The receptors were gathered from an adult with an advanced solid tumor such as melanoma, head and neck, liver or kidney cancer.

The chain combines TRBV9 with TRBJ2-2, with 9 nucleotides matching TRBD1. The germline V gene encodes CDR1 SGDLS and CDR2 YYNGEE. V gave up 3 bases and J gave up 3 bases; unmatched junction bases: 9. The length of the CDR3 is 17 residues. As DNA, the CDR3 is TGTGCCAGCAGCGCCAAGTTACAGGGGGCTTACACCGGGGAGCTGTTTTTT. Protein sequence: CASSAKLQGAYTGELFF. The whole variable domain, remainder taken from reference TRBV9 and TRBJ2-2, is DSGVTQTPKHLITATGQRVTLRCSPRSGDLSVYWYQQSLDQGLQFLIQYYNGEERAKGNILERFSAQQFPDLHSELNLSSLELGDSALYFCASSAKLQGAYTGELFFGEGSRLTVL.

J is TRBJ2-4 and V is TRBV6-1, with D possibly being TRBD2 (6 bases). Germline V lookup: CDR1 MNHNS, CDR2 SASEGT. Trimming left V 5 bases short and J 0 bases short, with 8 bases between. The CDR3 contains 14 residues. Here the CDR3 DNA reads TGTGCCAGCAGTTCGGGACTAGCCAAAAACATTCAGTACTTC. Protein sequence: CASSSGLAKNIQYF.

V usage is TRBV28 and J usage is TRBJ2-1; D is unresolved. V lost 5 bases and J 7 bases, leaving 12 bases between the germline ends. The CDR3 contains 13 residues. Germline CDR1 and CDR2: MDHEN and SYDVKM. CDR3 DNA sequence: TGTGCCAGCAGTCCCGGCCCCCCAAATGAGCAGTTCTTC. Protein: CASSPGPPNEQFF.

This rearrangement joins TRBV5-1 to TRBJ2-6, with TRBD2 matching over 9 bases. With V trimmed by 2 bases and J by 0 bases, 3 bases remained unmatched. Germline loops: CDR1 SGHRS, CDR2 YFSETQ. The CDR3 contains 17 residues. CDR3 nucleotide sequence: TGCGCCAGCAGCTTAGCGGGAGGACGCTCTGGGGCCAACGTCCTGACTTTC. Translated: CASSLAGGRSGANVLTF.

The gene calls are TRBV28 and TRBJ1-6, with D tentatively TRBD1 (5 bases). The germline V and J ends were trimmed by 7 bases and 5 bases, with 12 bases remaining between them. Germline assignment: CDR1 MDHEN and CDR2 SYDVKM. This CDR3 is built from 14 residues. The DNA for the CDR3 is TGTGCCAGCAAGGGGCCCTTACATAATTCACCCCTCCACTTT. Protein sequence: CASKGPLHNSPLHF.